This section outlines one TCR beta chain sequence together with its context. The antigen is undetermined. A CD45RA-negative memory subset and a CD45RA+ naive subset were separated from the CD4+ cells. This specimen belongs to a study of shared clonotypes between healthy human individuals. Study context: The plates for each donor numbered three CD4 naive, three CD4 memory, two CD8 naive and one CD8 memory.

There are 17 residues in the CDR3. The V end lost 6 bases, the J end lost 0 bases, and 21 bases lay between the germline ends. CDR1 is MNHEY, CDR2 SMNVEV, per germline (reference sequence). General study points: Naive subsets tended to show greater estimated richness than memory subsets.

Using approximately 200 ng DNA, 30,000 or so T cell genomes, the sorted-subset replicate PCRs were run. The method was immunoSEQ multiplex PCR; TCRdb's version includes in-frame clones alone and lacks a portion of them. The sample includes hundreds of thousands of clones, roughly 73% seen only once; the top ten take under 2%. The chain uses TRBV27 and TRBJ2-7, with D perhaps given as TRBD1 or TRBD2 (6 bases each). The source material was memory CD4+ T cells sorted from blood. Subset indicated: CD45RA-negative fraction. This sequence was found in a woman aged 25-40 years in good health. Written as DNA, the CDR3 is TGTGCCAGCAGGTCGCCGGGGGCTCCTAGTGCCTCCTACGAGCAGTACTTC. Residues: CASRSPGAPSASYEQYF.